These 7 T cell receptor beta chains came from one sample sequenced in a study of CD8 T cells in ankylosing spondylitis (dated by TCRdb to about 2017). The library was made by 5' RACE. Sequencing was performed on an Illumina HiSeq 2500. Using fastp trimming at Q25 and MiXCR clonotype assembly, TCRdb reanalyzed the public sequencing data and kept in-frame beta chains. Each CDR3 protein appears once, grouped with its most common genes and DNA. The sample includes 250,000 to 400,000 distinct CDR3 sequences, with approximately 10% observed a single time. The leading ten clones occupy about a tenth of the sample. The sequencing input was blood, either unsorted or a sorted T cell fraction (not recorded which). The receptor source for this set is a female donor with ankylosing spondylitis or in good health (not recorded which).

A few counts support this clonotype. The rearrangement uses TRBV5-1 and TRBJ2-7; 7 bases align to TRBD1. The germline CDR1 and CDR2 sequences are SGHRS and YFSETQ. This CDR3 has 15 amino acids. V shed 3 bases and J 6 bases; nucleotides not matched to a gene: 12. CDR3 protein: CASSYRQGLSSEQYF. The DNA of the CDR3 is TGCGCCAGCAGCTACAGACAGGGATTGTCGTCCGAGCAGTACTTC.

Ten or more counts support this clonotype. The gene calls are TRBV28 and TRBJ2-7; perhaps TRBD2 as D (7 bases). V was clipped by 8 bases and J by 5 bases, with 10 bases between them. Germline loops: CDR1 MDHEN, CDR2 SYDVKM. The CDR3 length is 11 residues. The CDR3 loop is CASGGGHEQYF. CDR3 DNA sequence: TGTGCCAGCGGGGGGGGCCACGAGCAGTACTTC. Supplemented by reference TRBV28 and TRBJ2-7, the full variable domain reads DVKVTQSSRYLVKRTGEKVFLECVQDMDHENMFWYRQDPGLGLRLIYFSYDVKMKEKGDIPEGYSVSREKKERFSLILESASTNQTSMYLCASGGGHEQYFGPGTRLTVT.

Remarks on this clonotype: This may come from a read error, since a much larger clone is one base off. The J gene is TRBJ2-3, the V gene TRBV20-1; 8 bases are shared with TRBD1. The germline CDR1 and CDR2 sequences are DFQATT and SNEGSKA (reference sequence). V shed 0 bases, J shed 2 bases, and the junction held 7 bases outside the gene matches. This CDR3 region has 16 residues. CDR3 DNA: TGCAGTGCTAGAGATCTAAGGACAGGGAACACAGATACGCAGTATTTT. This sequence encodes CSARDLRTGNTDTQYF.

This clonotype occurred many times. V gene TRBV6-1 combines with J gene TRBJ1-2; D is perhaps TRBD1 (5 bases). Trimming cost V 2 bases and J 7 bases, with 14 bases left between them. The germline V gene has CDR1 MNHNS and CDR2 SASEGT. This CDR3 contains 14 residues. The CDR3 nucleotides are TGTGCCAGCAGTGAACGGGCAGGGACCTCTGGCTACACCTTC. Translation gives CASSERAGTSGYTF.

In its sample, this clonotype was seen a few times. The chain has TRBV3-1 and TRBJ1-2; D is unclear. The CDR3 sequence is 14 residues long. Between the trimmed V and J ends, which lost 1 base and 4 bases, there was a span of 10 bases. Germline V gene sequence: CDR1 LGHDT, CDR2 YNNKEL (reference sequence). The CDR3 sequence: CASSQGVRTYGYTF. Here the CDR3 DNA reads TGTGCCAGCAGCCAAGGGGTCAGAACCTATGGCTACACCTTC.

Many counts were recorded for this clonotype. The chain joins TRBV5-1 to TRBJ1-2, with D unclear. Germline V gene lookup returns CDR1 SGHRS and CDR2 YFSETQ. The CDR3 length is 15 residues. V dropped 1 base and J dropped 0 bases, with 10 bases sitting between them. The CDR3 nucleotides are TGCGCCAGCAGCTTGCTGGCAGGCCCTAACTATGGCTACACCTTC. It encodes CASSLLAGPNYGYTF.

The DNA of the CDR3 is TGTGCCAGCAATTTTAACGGGGCGGGAATCTACGAGCAGTACTTC. Its protein product is CASNFNGAGIYEQYF. This chain connects TRBV12-3 or TRBV12-4 to TRBJ2-7; tentative D call: TRBD2 (6 bases). CDR3 length: 15 residues. V lost 7 bases and J 3 bases, leaving 19 bases between the germline ends.